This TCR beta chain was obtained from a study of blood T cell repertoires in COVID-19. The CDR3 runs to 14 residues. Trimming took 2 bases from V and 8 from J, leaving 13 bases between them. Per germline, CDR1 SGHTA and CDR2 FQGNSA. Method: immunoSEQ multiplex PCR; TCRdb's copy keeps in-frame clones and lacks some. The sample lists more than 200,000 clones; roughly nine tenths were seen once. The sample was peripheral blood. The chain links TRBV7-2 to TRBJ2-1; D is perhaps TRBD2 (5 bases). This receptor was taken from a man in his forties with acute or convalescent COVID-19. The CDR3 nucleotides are TGTGCCAGCAGCTTAATGGGAGCCCTGGATGAGCAGTTCTTC. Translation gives CASSLMGALDEQFF.